The next 12 T cell receptor beta chains were all read from a single sample in a study of CD8 T cells in ankylosing spondylitis. One entry per CDR3 protein results from TCRdb running MiXCR on the 5' RACE reads. The top ten hold over 7% of the sample, which has about 160,000 distinct CDR3 sequences, roughly 18% seen once. The sample comprised blood, either unsorted or a sorted T cell fraction (not recorded which). These receptors were obtained from a male donor with ankylosing spondylitis or in good health (not recorded which).

CDR3 residues: CASSWRDQETQYF. The CDR3 nucleotides read TGCGCCAGCAGCTGGCGTGACCAAGAGACCCAGTACTTC. This chain uses TRBV5-1 with TRBJ2-5; no clear D. Germline lookup yields CDR1 SGHRS and CDR2 YFSETQ. V was shortened by 3 bases and J by 0 bases, with 6 bases between the two germline ends. This CDR3 is built from 13 residues.

This clonotype was recorded many times. V is TRBV12-3 or TRBV12-4 and J is TRBJ1-2; a possible D gene is TRBD1 (6 bases). V was cut by 4 bases and J by 3 bases, with 12 bases left in between. This CDR3 contains 14 residues. The CDR3 DNA follows: TGTGCCAGCAGTTCCACACCAGGGGACTATGGCTACACCTTC. Amino acids: CASSSTPGDYGYTF.

This clonotype was found a few times. V gene TRBV6-5 combines with J gene TRBJ1-5, with 9 bases identical to TRBD1. The CDR3 spans 15 residues. The trim removed 6 bases at V and 5 bases at J, leaving 8 bases unmatched. Germline V lookup: CDR1 MNHEY, CDR2 SVGAGI. The CDR3 loop reads CASRKVRTGDQPQHF. CDR3 sequence (DNA): TGTGCCAGCAGGAAGGTCCGGACAGGGGATCAGCCCCAGCATTTT.

The chain carries TRBV20-1 and TRBJ2-7, with D possibly matching TRBD2 (5 bases). The CDR3 extends over 16 amino acids. Trimming cost V 4 bases and J 2 bases, with 21 bases left between them. Germline V gene lookup returns CDR1 DFQATT and CDR2 SNEGSKA (reference sequence). Here the CDR3 DNA reads TGCAGTGCTATTTGGGTGCGGGCCTCCCCTCCCTACGAGCAGTACTTC. As protein: CSAIWVRASPPYEQYF.

This clonotype showed up just a few times. The chain carries TRBV7-9 and TRBJ1-4; 10 bases match TRBD1. CDR1 is SEHNR and CDR2 is FQNEAQ in the germline V gene (reference sequence). The CDR3 sequence is 14 residues long. V dropped 8 bases and J dropped 5; count of bases not matched to a gene: 5. The CDR3 coding sequence is TGTGCCAGCTCTGCGGGACAGGGGAATGAAAAACTGTTTTTT. Amino acid sequence: CASSAGQGNEKLFF. Filled out from reference TRBV7-9 and TRBJ1-4, the complete variable domain reads DTGVSQNPRHKITKRGQNVTFRCDPISEHNRLYWYRQTLGQGPEFLTYFQNEAQLEKSRLLSDRFSAERPKGSFSTLEIQRTEQGDSAMYLCASSAGQGNEKLFFGSGTQLSVL.

The rearrangement joins TRBV5-5 to TRBJ1-1, with 8 bases aligning to TRBD1. The CDR3 is 14 amino acids. The germline gives CDR1 SGHKS, CDR2 YYEKEE (reference sequence). V lost 6 bases, J lost 4 bases, and 8 bases stayed unmatched. The CDR3 coding sequence is TGTGCCAGCACCTCAGGGGGCAGGGGCACTGAAGCTTTCTTT. Its protein product is CASTSGGRGTEAFF.

This clonotype was seen many times. The chain recombines TRBV20-1 with TRBJ1-2; D remains unclear. Trimming left V 0 bases short and J 0 bases short, with 14 bases between. CDR3 length: 16 residues. Per germline, CDR1 DFQATT and CDR2 SNEGSKA (reference sequence). The CDR3 region has the DNA TGCAGTGCTAGAGATCTACAGACCCGAGCTAACTATGGCTACACCTTC. Amino acids: CSARDLQTRANYGYTF.

The chain recombines TRBV20-1 with TRBJ2-7, with TRBD2 identical over 14 bases. CDR1 is DFQATT, CDR2 SNEGSKA, per germline (reference sequence). The CDR3 has 16 residues. For the CDR3, the DNA is TGCAGGGCAACCGGACTAGCGGGAGGAAGAGGCTACGAGCAGTACTTC. Its protein product is CRATGLAGGRGYEQYF.

This clonotype was seen repeatedly, ten times or more. The V and J genes are TRBV5-1 and TRBJ1-1; D may be TRBD1 (6 bases). There are 13 residues in the CDR3. The germline V gene has CDR1 SGHRS and CDR2 YFSETQ. V was shortened by 3 bases and J by 1 base, with 7 bases between the two germline ends. The CDR3 bases are TGCGCCAGCAGCTCACAGGGGAACACTGAAGCTTTCTTT. Translating gives CASSSQGNTEAFF.

This clonotype was seen at least ten times. The chain has TRBV7-9 and TRBJ1-1, with 7 positions matching TRBD1. With V trimmed by 8 bases and J by 4 bases, 19 bases remained unmatched. Germline V CDR1 and CDR2: SEHNR, FQNEAQ (reference sequence). The CDR3 is made up of 17 amino acids. The CDR3 sequence: CASVGTAEFWSSTEAFF. CDR3 bases: TGTGCCAGCGTGGGGACAGCCGAGTTTTGGAGCAGCACTGAAGCTTTCTTT.

This sequence joins TRBV20-1 and TRBJ2-5; D is unclear. This CDR3 contains 14 residues. In germline, CDR1 is DFQATT, CDR2 SNEGSKA (reference sequence). V shed 4 bases and J shed 0 bases, with 12 bases lying between them. The CDR3 protein is CSATSRAHQETQYF. The CDR3 coding sequence is TGCAGTGCTACCTCCCGAGCGCACCAAGAGACCCAGTACTTC.

The chain couples TRBV7-9 to TRBJ2-7, with D perhaps TRBD1 (6 bases). Trimming removed 8 bases at V and 1 base at J, with 15 bases between. In germline, CDR1 is SEHNR, CDR2 FQNEAQ (reference sequence). The length of the CDR3 is 14 residues. CDR3: CASEIRGGSYEQYF. As DNA, the CDR3 is TGTGCCAGCGAAATCAGGGGTGGTTCCTACGAGCAGTACTTC.